Given below is one T cell receptor beta chain in context. What it binds is unknown. Given a much more abundant clone one base away, this may be a read error. The data were taken from a study of T-cell reconstitution after alpha-beta-depleted transplantation in children. Findings and caveats of the study: Surviving recipient cells, namely T cells and thymic progenitors, were the source of high day-60 TCRbeta diversity in some patients. Most T-cell counts and diversity one year after the transplant came from T cells that were newly produced.

The TCRbeta library incorporated unique molecular identifiers. Each CDR3 protein is one row after TCRdb ran MiXCR on the PCR reads. The sample shows about 510,000 distinct CDR3 sequences, over 10% of them seen only once. The material was PBMCs, mostly from graft donor cells, obtained 180 days after TCRalphabeta/CD19-depleted stem cell transplant. The TCR comes from a female patient between 2 and 15 years old who had a stem cell transplant for aplastic anemia, so the T cells may come from the graft donor.

The CDR3 nucleotides are TGTGCCAGCAGCCTAGCGGTTGGCTCCTACAATGAGCAGTTCTTC. The encoded protein is CASSLAVGSYNEQFF. The chain combines TRBV7-7 with TRBJ2-1; 7 nucleotides line up with TRBD2. The CDR3 spans 15 residues. The germline CDR1 and CDR2 sequences are SSHAT and FNYEAQ (reference sequence).